Each of the 19 T cell receptor beta chains below was sequenced from the same sample in a study of blood T cells in healthy people across ages. Primers used in a second PCR of roughly 7 to 12 cycles were a sample-barcoded 5' primer and a J-beta primer mix. TCRdb passed the 5' RACE reads through MiXCR, listing each CDR3 protein once. The sample records 710,000 or so distinct CDR3 sequences, 20% to 25% being singletons. The sequencing sample was made of blood. Receptor source: a man in his 70s in good health.

Only a few counts were recorded for this clonotype. V is TRBV7-9 and J is TRBJ1-2; TRBD1 aligns across 8 bases. The CDR3 spans 13 residues. Germline V gene lookup returns CDR1 SEHNR and CDR2 FQNEAQ (reference sequence). Trimming at V came to 1 base and at J to 8 bases, leaving 3 bases not matched to a gene. Here the CDR3 reads CASSLETGEGYTF. The CDR3 bases are TGTGCCAGCAGCTTAGAGACAGGGGAAGGCTACACCTTC.

The V call is TRBV5-1, the J call TRBJ2-5; 11 positions match TRBD2. The J call may be in error: the DNA end matches TRBJ2-7 better. Germline V gene sequence: CDR1 SGHRS, CDR2 YFSETQ. The CDR3 runs to 16 residues. Here the CDR3 reads CASSLEGLADYGEQYV. CDR3 in DNA: TGCGCCAGCAGCTTGGAGGGACTAGCGGACTACGGCGAGCAGTACGTC.

The CDR3 is CASSQTSGTTNTGELFF. For the CDR3, the DNA is TGCGCCAGCAGCCAAACCTCCGGGACCACGAACACCGGGGAGCTGTTTTTT. The rearrangement uses TRBV4-3 and TRBJ2-2; D assignment may be TRBD1 or TRBD2 (5 bases each). The CDR3 totals 17 residues. Germline loops: CDR1 LGHNA, CDR2 YSLEER. The germline V and J ends were trimmed by 2 bases and 0 bases, with 13 bases remaining between them.

V is TRBV6-2 or TRBV6-3 and J is TRBJ2-1; D gene unclear. CDR3 length: 14 amino acids. V lost 7 bases, J lost 0 bases, and 10 bases lay in between. Germline V gene sequence: CDR1 MNHEY, CDR2 SVGEGT. The DNA of the CDR3 is TGTGCCAGCACCCCTTTGAGCTCCTACAATGAGCAGTTCTTC. This codes for CASTPLSSYNEQFF.

This clonotype has just a few counts. V and J are TRBV6-2 or TRBV6-3 and TRBJ1-2, with D possibly matching TRBD1 (5 bases). Trimming shortened V by 4 bases and J by 4 bases, and 22 bases separated the two germline ends. The CDR3 contains 17 residues. Per the germline V gene, CDR1 is MNHEY and CDR2 is SVGEGT. Written as DNA, the CDR3 is TGTGCCAGCAGTTCCCCTTCTTCCCCAGGGACCAGCTATGGCTACACCTTC. Its protein is CASSSPSSPGTSYGYTF.

The rearrangement uses TRBV20-1 and TRBJ1-1; 7 bases match TRBD1. The CDR3 spans 15 residues. Germline V gene lookup returns CDR1 DFQATT and CDR2 SNEGSKA (reference sequence). V lost 2 bases and J lost 0; bases outside the gene matches: 6. Here the CDR3 reads CSARHPGGLNTEAFF. CDR3 DNA: TGCAGTGCTAGACACCCAGGGGGATTGAACACTGAAGCTTTCTTT.

This clonotype came up a few times. V and J are TRBV6-5 and TRBJ2-2; the D call may be TRBD1 or TRBD2 (5 bases each). Germline V lookup: CDR1 MNHEY, CDR2 SVGAGI. The CDR3 totals 14 residues. Trimming removed 5 bases at V and 2 bases at J, with 9 bases between. This CDR3 is CASSLGDNTGELFF. CDR3 bases: TGTGCCAGCAGTCTCGGGGACAACACCGGGGAGCTGTTTTTT.

The chain joins TRBV29-1 to TRBJ2-3, with no clear D. The CDR3 length is 13 residues. Germline loops: CDR1 SQVTM, CDR2 ANQGSEA. Trimming took 1 base from V and 6 from J, leaving 11 bases between them. The CDR3 DNA sequence: TGCAGCGTTGAAGCCGAGTATAGGGATACGCAGTATTTT. It yields the protein CSVEAEYRDTQYF.

This clonotype was detected a few times. The V gene is TRBV7-2, the J gene TRBJ1-5; D unclear. The V end was cut by 1 base, the J end by 11 bases, with 15 bases between. Germline CDR1 SGHTA, CDR2 FQGNSA. CDR3 length: 14 residues. This chain's CDR3 is CASSLEAQRFSQHF. Here the CDR3 DNA reads TGTGCCAGCAGCTTAGAAGCACAACGTTTTTCCCAGCATTTT.

This chain connects TRBV28 to TRBJ1-6; TRBD1 is a possible D gene (5 bases). The V and J ends lost 5 bases and 9 bases respectively, with 8 bases between them. The CDR3 has 12 amino acids. From germline, CDR1 is MDHEN and CDR2 SYDVKM. The CDR3 DNA sequence: TGTGCCAGCAGTGCGGGGCTTTCACCCCTCCACTTT. Translated: CASSAGLSPLHF. Full variable domain (missing parts from reference TRBV28 and TRBJ1-6): DVKVTQSSRYLVKRTGEKVFLECVQDMDHENMFWYRQDPGLGLRLIYFSYDVKMKEKGDIPEGYSVSREKKERFSLILESASTNQTSMYLCASSAGLSPLHFGNGTRLTVT.

The CDR3 loop is CSARGDNYEQYF. Written as DNA, the CDR3 is TGCAGTGCTAGAGGGGACAACTACGAGCAGTACTTC. The chain joins TRBV20-1 to TRBJ2-7; D perhaps matches TRBD1 (6 bases). The germline V gene has CDR1 DFQATT and CDR2 SNEGSKA (reference sequence). The CDR3 has 12 residues. With 1 base removed from V and 3 bases from J, the gap between germline ends came to 7 bases.

The V call is TRBV12-3 or TRBV12-4, the J call TRBJ2-1; weak D call: TRBD2 (5 bases). V was trimmed by 2 bases and J by 4 bases, leaving 12 bases between them. The CDR3 spans 15 residues. This CDR3 is CASSLTPGKYNEQFF. CDR3 coding DNA: TGTGCCAGCAGTTTAACGCCGGGGAAATACAATGAGCAGTTCTTC.

The V gene is TRBV20-1, the J gene TRBJ1-4, with 7 bases matching TRBD1. The CDR3 is made up of 14 amino acids. Trimming cost V 7 bases and J 6 bases; bases outside gene matches: 11. Per the germline V gene, CDR1 is DFQATT and CDR2 is SNEGSKA (reference sequence). The CDR3 sequence is CSGQTRGRDEKLFF. The DNA for the CDR3 is TGCAGTGGTCAGACGAGGGGGCGCGATGAAAAACTGTTTTTT.

The V call is TRBV4-3, the J call TRBJ2-7; D remains ambiguous. The germline V and J ends were trimmed by 0 bases and 2 bases, with 11 bases remaining between them. This CDR3 is 15 amino acids long. Looked up from germline, CDR1 is LGHNA and CDR2 is YSLEER. This CDR3 reads CASSQDRTAAYEQYF. CDR3 in DNA: TGCGCCAGCAGCCAAGATCGGACCGCCGCCTACGAGCAGTACTTC.

The CDR3 DNA is TGTGCCAGCAGTCCCCACAGTGACTCTGGGGCCAACGTCCTGACTTTC. Residues: CASSPHSDSGANVLTF. The V gene is TRBV6-5, the J gene TRBJ2-6; D gene unclear. V gave up 5 bases and J gave up 0 bases, with 11 bases separating them. Germline V CDR1 and CDR2: MNHEY, SVGAGI. The CDR3 runs 16 residues.

The chain has TRBV10-1 and TRBJ2-7, with D possibly TRBD2 on 6 matching bases. This CDR3 is 15 amino acids long. From germline, CDR1 is WNHNN and CDR2 SYGVQD (reference sequence). V lost 3 bases and J lost 0, with 12 bases in between. This chain's CDR3 is CASSDRSGDSYEQYF. The DNA for the CDR3 is TGCGCCAGCAGTGACAGGTCGGGAGACTCCTACGAGCAGTACTTC.

J is TRBJ2-1 and V is TRBV2; D gene ambiguous. The J call may be wrong; the DNA end is better matched by TRBJ2-7. This CDR3 contains 14 residues. Germline V lookup: CDR1 SNHLY, CDR2 FYNNEI. CDR3 nucleotide sequence: TGTGCCAGCACCATGACTCTGAGCTCCTACGAGCAGTACTTC. Protein sequence: CASTMTLSSYEQYF.

This chain links TRBV7-8 with TRBJ1-4, with D unresolved. CDR3 size: 15 residues. Germline CDR1 reads SGHVS; CDR2 reads FQNEAQ. The germline V and J ends were trimmed by 1 base and 4 bases, with 10 bases remaining between them. CDR3 sequence reads: CASSLGGHNNEKLFF. CDR3 nucleotides: TGTGCCAGCAGCTTAGGAGGGCATAATAATGAAAAACTGTTTTTT. The full variable domain, completed using reference TRBV7-8 and TRBJ1-4, is GAGVSQSPRYKVAKRGQDVALRCDPISGHVSLFWYQQALGQGPEFLTYFQNEAQLDKSGLPSDRFFAERPEGSVSTLKIQRTQQEDSAVYLCASSLGGHNNEKLFFGSGTQLSVL.

In its sample, this clonotype was seen many times. The chain joins TRBV2 to TRBJ2-1, with TRBD1 as a possible D gene (6 bases). The germline gives CDR1 SNHLY, CDR2 FYNNEI. The V end was cut by 5 bases, the J end by 1 base, with 9 bases between. This CDR3 contains 14 residues. As DNA, the CDR3 is TGTGCCAGCAGTTGGCAGGGGTCCTACAATGAGCAGTTCTTC. This gives the protein CASSWQGSYNEQFF.